This T cell receptor (beta chain) was obtained from a study of shared clonotypes between healthy human individuals. Repertoires were generated with immunoSEQ multiplex PCR, while TCRdb's copy carries only in-frame clones and drops some. The sample holds roughly 490,000 clones, roughly four fifths seen once. The V and J ends lost 0 bases and 5 bases respectively, with 7 bases between them. Germline loops: CDR1 LNHNV, CDR2 YYDKDF (reference sequence). This CDR3 comprises 13 residues. On this clone: This specimen includes other DNA sequences encoding the same CDR3.

Sequenced sample: PBMCs. The chain uses TRBV15 and TRBJ1-2; D is unclear. The receptor was isolated from a woman aged 35 to 49 in good health. Some clones in this sample may be carry-over from other donors' samples. This chain's CDR3 is CATSRDGVYGYTF. The CDR3 DNA is TGTGCCACCAGCAGAGACGGGGTATATGGCTACACCTTC.